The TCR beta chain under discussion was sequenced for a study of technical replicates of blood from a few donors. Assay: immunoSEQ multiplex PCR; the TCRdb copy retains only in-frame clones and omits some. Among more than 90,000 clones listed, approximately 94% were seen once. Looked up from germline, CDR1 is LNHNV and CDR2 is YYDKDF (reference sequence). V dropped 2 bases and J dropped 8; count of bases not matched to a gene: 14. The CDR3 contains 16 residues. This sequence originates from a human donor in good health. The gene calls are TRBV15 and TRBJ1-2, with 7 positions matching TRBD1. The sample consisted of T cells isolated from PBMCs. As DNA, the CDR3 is TGTGCCACCAGCAGAAGGGGGCCGGAGAGAGGCGCGGGCTACACCTTC. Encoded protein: CATSRRGPERGAGYTF.